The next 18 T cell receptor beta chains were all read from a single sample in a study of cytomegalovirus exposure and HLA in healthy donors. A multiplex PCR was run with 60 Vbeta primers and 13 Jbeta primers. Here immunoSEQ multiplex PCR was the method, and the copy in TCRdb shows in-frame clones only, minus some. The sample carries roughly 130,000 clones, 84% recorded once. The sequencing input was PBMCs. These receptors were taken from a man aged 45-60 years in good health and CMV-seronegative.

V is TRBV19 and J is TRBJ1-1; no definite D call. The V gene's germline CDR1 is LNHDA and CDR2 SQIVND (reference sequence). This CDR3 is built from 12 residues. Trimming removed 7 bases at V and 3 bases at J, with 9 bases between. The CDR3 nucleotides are TGTGCCAGTAATAGGGAGGACACTGAAGCTTTCTTT. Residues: CASNREDTEAFF.

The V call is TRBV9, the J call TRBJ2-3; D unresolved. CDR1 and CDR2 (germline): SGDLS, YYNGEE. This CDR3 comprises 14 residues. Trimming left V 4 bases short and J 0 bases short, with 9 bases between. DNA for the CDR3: TGTGCCAGCAGCATTGGCGGTAGCACAGATACGCAGTATTTT. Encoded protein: CASSIGGSTDTQYF.

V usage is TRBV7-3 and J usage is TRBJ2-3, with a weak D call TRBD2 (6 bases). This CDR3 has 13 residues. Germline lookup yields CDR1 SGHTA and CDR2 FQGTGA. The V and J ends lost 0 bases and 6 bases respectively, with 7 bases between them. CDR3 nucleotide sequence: TGTGCCAGCAGCTTAACTGGGAGGGATACGCAGTATTTT. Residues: CASSLTGRDTQYF.

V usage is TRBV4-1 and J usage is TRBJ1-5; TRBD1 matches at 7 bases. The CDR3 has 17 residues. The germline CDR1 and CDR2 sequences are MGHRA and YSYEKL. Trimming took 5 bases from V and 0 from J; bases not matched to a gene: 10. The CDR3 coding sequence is TGCGCCAGCAGCATTCGACAGGGAGCGGATAGCAATCAGCCCCAGCATTTT. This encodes CASSIRQGADSNQPQHF.

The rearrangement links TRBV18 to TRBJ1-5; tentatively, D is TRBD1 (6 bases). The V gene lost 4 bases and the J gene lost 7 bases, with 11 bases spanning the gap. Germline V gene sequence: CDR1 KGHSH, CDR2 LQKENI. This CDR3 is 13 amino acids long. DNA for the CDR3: TGTGCCAGCTCACTGGGGGCCGGGCAGCCCCAGCATTTT. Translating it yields CASSLGAGQPQHF.

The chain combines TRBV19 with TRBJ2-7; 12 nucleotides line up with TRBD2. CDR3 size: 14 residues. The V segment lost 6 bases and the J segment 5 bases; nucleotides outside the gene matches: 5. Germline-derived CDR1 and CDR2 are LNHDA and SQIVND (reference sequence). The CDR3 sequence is CASRTSGGSDEQYF. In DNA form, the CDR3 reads TGTGCCAGTAGAACTAGCGGGGGGTCCGACGAGCAGTACTTC.

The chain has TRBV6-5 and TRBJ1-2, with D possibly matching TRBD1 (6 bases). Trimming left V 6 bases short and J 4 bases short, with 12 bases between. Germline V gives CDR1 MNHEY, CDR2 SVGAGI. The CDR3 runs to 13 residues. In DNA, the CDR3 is TGTGCCAGCAGCCCACAGGGTAGCTATGGCTACACCTTC. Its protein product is CASSPQGSYGYTF.

The CDR3 region is CASSLRGRTDTQYF. The DNA of the CDR3 is TGCGCCAGCAGCTTGCGGGGTCGCACAGATACGCAGTATTTT. The chain has TRBV5-1 and TRBJ2-3, with D possibly being TRBD2 (5 bases). This CDR3 is 14 amino acids long. Germline CDR1 and CDR2: SGHRS and YFSETQ. Trimming took 1 base from V and 1 from J, leaving 7 bases between them.

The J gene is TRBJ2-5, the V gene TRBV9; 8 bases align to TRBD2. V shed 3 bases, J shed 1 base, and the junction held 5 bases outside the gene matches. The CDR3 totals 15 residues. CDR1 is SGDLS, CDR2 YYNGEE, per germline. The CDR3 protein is CASSAGGVSQETQYF. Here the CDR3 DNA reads TGTGCCAGCAGCGCGGGGGGGGTTTCCCAAGAGACCCAGTACTTC.

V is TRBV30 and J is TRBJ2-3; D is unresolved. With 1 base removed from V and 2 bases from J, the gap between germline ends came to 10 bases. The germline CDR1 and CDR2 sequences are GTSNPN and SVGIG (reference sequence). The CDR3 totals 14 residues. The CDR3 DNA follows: TGTGCCTGGAGTGGTGGGCAGGCCACAGATACGCAGTATTTT. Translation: CAWSGGQATDTQYF.

The CDR3, as DNA: TGTGCCAGCAGCCCAAGGACAGGGGTCGAGCAGTACTTC. Protein sequence: CASSPRTGVEQYF. The chain employs TRBV7-6 and TRBJ2-7; 9 bases match TRBD1. The ends lost 5 bases at V and 6 bases at J; junction bases unmatched: 5. CDR3 length: 13 residues. The germline V gene encodes CDR1 SGHVS and CDR2 FNYEAQ.

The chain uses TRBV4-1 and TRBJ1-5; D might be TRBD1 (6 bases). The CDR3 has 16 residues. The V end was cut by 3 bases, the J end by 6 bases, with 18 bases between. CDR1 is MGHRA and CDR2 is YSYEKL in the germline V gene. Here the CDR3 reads CASSQITGLLGQPQHF. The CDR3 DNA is TGCGCCAGCAGCCAGATCACAGGGTTATTAGGTCAGCCCCAGCATTTT.

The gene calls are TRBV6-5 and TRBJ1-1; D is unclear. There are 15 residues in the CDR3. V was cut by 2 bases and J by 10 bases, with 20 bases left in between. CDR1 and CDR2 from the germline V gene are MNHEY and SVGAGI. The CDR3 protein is CASSYAADSPVGAFF. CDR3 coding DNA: TGTGCCAGCAGTTACGCGGCAGACTCTCCGGTCGGAGCTTTCTTT.

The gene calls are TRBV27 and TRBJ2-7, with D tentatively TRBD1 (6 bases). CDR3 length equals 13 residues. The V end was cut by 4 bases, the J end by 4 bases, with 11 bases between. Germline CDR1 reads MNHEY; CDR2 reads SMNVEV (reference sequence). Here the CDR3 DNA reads TGTGCCAGCAGTTCAGGGGCTGTGTACGAGCAGTACTTC. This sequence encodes CASSSGAVYEQYF.

The CDR3 sequence is CASGLTIMNTEAFF. The DNA of the CDR3 is TGTGCCAGCGGCTTAACCATTATGAACACTGAAGCTTTCTTT. The chain recombines TRBV6-5 with TRBJ1-1; D ambiguous. This CDR3 contains 14 residues. The V gene's germline CDR1 is MNHEY and CDR2 SVGAGI. The V end lost 8 bases, the J end lost 0 bases, and 13 bases lay between the germline ends.

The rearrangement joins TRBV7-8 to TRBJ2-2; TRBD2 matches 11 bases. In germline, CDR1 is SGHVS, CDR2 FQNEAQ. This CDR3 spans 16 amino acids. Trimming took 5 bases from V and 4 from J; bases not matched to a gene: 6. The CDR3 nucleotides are TGTGCCAGCAGCCCCAACCTAGCGGGGGGCACCGGGGAGCTGTTTTTT. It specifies CASSPNLAGGTGELFF.

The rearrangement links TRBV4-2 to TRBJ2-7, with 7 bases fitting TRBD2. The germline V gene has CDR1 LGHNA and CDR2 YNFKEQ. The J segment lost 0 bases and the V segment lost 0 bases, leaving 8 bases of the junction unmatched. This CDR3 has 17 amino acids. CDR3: CASSQDFGGGGSYEQYF. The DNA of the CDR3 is TGTGCCAGCAGCCAAGATTTCGGAGGCGGGGGCTCCTACGAGCAGTACTTC.

CDR3 sequence reads: CASRPQTGPNSPLHF. In nucleotides, the CDR3 is TGTGCCAGCAGACCTCAGACAGGGCCTAATTCACCCCTCCACTTT. V usage is TRBV2 and J usage is TRBJ1-6; 7 bases are a match to TRBD1. Trimming removed 6 bases from V and 6 bases from J; junction bases left unmatched: 8. The CDR3 has 15 amino acids. Germline lookup yields CDR1 SNHLY and CDR2 FYNNEI.